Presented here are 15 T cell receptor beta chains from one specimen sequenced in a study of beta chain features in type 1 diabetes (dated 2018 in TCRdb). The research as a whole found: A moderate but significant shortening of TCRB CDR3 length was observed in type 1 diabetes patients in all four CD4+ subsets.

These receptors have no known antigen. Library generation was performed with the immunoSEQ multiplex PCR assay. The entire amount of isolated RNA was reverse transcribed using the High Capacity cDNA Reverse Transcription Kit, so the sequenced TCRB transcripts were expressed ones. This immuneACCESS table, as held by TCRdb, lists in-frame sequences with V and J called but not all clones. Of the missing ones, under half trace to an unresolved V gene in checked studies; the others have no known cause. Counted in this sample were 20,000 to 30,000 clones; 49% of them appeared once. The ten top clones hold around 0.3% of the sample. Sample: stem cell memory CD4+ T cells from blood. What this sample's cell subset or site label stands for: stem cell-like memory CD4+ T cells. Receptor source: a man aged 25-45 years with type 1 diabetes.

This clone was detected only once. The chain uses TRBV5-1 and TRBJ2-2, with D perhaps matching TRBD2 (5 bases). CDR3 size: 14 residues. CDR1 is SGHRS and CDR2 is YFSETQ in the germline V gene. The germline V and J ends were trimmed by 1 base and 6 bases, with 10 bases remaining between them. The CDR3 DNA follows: TGCGCCAGCAGCTTGCCGGGAACGGCCGGGGAGCTGTTTTTT. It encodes CASSLPGTAGELFF.

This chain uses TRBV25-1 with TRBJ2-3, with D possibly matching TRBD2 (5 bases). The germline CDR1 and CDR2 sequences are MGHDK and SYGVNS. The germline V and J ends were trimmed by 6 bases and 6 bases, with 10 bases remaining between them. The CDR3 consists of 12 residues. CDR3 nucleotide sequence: TGTGCCAGCAGGAAGCCGGGGGATACGCAGTATTTT. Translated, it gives CASRKPGDTQYF.

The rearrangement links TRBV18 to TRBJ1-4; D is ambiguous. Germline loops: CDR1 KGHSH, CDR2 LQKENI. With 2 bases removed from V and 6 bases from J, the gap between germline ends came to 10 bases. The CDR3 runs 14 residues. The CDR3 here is CASSPADPHEKLFF. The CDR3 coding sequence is TGTGCCAGCTCACCAGCAGATCCCCATGAAAAACTGTTTTTT.

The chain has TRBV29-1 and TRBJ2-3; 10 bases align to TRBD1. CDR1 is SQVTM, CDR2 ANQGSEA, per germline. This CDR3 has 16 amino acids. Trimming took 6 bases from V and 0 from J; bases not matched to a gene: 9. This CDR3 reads CSVRGRDRGSTDTQYF. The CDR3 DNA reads TGCAGCGTAAGGGGGCGGGACAGGGGTAGCACAGATACGCAGTATTTT.

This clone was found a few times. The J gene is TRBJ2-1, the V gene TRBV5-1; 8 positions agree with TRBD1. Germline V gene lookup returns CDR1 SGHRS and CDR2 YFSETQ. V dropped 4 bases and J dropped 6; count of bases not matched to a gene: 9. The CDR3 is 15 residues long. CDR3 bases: TGCGCCAGCAGCGACACAGGGGGAAAGGGCAATGAGCAGTTCTTC. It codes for CASSDTGGKGNEQFF.

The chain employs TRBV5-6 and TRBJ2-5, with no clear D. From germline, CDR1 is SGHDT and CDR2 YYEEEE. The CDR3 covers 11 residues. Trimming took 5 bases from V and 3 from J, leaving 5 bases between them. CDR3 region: CASRREETQYF. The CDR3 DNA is TGTGCCAGCAGACGGGAAGAGACCCAGTACTTC.

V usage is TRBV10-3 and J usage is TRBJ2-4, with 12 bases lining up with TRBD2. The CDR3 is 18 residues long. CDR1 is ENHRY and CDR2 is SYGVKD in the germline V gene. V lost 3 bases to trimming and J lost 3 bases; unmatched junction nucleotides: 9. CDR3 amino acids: CAISDASGGAFDKNIQYF. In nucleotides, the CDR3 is TGTGCCATCAGTGATGCTAGCGGGGGGGCCTTTGACAAAAACATTCAGTACTTC.

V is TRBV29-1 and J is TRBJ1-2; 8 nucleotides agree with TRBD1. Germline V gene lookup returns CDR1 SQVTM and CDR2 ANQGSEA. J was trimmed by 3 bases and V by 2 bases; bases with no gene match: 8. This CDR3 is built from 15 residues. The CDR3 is CSVEFYRGSYYGYTF. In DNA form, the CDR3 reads TGCAGCGTTGAATTCTACAGGGGGAGCTACTATGGCTACACCTTC.

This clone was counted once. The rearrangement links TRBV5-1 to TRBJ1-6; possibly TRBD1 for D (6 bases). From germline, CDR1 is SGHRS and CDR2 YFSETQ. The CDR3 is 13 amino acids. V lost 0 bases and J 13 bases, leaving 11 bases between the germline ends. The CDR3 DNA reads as TGCGCCAGCAGCTTGGAAGGGACACCTCCCCTCCACTTT. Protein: CASSLEGTPPLHF.

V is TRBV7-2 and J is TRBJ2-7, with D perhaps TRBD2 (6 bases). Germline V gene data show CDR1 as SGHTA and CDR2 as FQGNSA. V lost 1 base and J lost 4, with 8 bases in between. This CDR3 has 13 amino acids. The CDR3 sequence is CASSLGRGYEQYF. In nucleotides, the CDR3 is TGTGCCAGCAGCTTAGGACGGGGGTACGAGCAGTACTTC.

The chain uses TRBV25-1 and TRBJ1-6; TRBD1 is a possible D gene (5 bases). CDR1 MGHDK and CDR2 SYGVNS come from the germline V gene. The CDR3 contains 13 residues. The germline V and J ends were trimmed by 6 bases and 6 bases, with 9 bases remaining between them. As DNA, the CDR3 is TGTGCCAGCAGACAGGCTTTTAATTCACCCCTCCACTTT. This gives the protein CASRQAFNSPLHF.

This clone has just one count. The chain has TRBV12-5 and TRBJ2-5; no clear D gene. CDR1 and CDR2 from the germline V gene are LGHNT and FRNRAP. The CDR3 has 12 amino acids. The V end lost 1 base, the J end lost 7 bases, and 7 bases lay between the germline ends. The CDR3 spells CASGLDVGTQYF. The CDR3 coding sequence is TGTGCTAGTGGTTTGGATGTCGGGACCCAGTACTTC.

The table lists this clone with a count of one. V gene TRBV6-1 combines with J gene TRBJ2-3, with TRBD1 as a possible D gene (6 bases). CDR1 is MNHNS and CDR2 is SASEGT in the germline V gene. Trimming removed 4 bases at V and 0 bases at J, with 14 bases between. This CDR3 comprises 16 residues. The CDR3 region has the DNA TGTGCCAGCAGTGCCCCACAGGGTCCTAGCACAGATACGCAGTATTTT. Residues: CASSAPQGPSTDTQYF.

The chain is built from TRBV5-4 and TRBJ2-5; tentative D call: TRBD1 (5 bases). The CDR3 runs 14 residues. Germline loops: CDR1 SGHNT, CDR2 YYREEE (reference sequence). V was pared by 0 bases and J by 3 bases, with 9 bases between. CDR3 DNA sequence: TGTGCCAGCAGCTTGGGGGGCACTAAAGAGACCCAGTACTTC. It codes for CASSLGGTKETQYF. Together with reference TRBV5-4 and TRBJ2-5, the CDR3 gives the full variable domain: ETGVTQSPTHLIKTRGQQVTLRCSSQSGHNTVSWYQQALGQGPQFIFQYYREEENGRGNFPPRFSGLQFPNYSSELNVNALELDDSALYLCASSLGGTKETQYFGPGTRLLVL.

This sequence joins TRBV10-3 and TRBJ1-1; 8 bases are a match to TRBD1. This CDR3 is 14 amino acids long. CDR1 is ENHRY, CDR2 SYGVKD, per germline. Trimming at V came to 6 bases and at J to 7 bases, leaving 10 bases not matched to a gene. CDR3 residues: CAISNKQGGREAFF. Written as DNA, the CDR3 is TGTGCCATCAGCAACAAACAGGGGGGACGTGAAGCTTTCTTT.